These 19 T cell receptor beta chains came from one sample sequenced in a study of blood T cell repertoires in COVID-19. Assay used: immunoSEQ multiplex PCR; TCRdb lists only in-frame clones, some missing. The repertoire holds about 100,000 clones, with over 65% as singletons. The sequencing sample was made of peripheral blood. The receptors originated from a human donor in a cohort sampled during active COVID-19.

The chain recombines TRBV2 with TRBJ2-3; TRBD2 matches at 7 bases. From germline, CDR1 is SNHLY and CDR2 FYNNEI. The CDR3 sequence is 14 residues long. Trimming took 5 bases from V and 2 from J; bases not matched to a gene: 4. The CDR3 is CASSPTSVTDTQYF. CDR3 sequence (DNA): TGTGCCAGCAGTCCCACTAGCGTCACAGATACGCAGTATTTT.

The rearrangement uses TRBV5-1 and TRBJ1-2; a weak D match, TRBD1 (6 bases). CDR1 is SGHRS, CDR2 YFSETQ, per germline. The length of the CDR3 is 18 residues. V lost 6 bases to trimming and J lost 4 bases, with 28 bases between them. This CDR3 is CASIDFGQLLEESYGYTF. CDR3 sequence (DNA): TGCGCCAGCATCGATTTTGGACAGCTCTTGGAGGAGAGCTATGGCTACACCTTC.

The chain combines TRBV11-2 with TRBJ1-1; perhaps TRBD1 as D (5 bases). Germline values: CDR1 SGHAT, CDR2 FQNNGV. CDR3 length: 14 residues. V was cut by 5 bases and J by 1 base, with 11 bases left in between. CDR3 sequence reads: CASSVRGGNTEAFF. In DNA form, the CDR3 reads TGTGCCAGCAGCGTACGGGGGGGGAACACTGAAGCTTTCTTT.

In DNA, the CDR3 is TGTGCCAGCAGTGAAGAGACAGGCTACAATGAGCAGTTCTTC. Its translation is CASSEETGYNEQFF. V gene TRBV2 combines with J gene TRBJ2-1, with D possibly matching TRBD1 (6 bases). V dropped 1 base and J dropped 3 bases, with 7 bases sitting between them. The CDR3 sequence is 14 residues long. The germline V gene has CDR1 SNHLY and CDR2 FYNNEI.

The DNA of the CDR3 is TGTGCCAGCAGCTTAGATTCTAGCACAGATACGCAGTATTTT. The encoded protein is CASSLDSSTDTQYF. The chain uses TRBV7-6 and TRBJ2-3; D is unresolved. V lost 1 base and J lost 0, with 5 bases in between. The CDR3 extends over 14 amino acids. Looked up from germline, CDR1 is SGHVS and CDR2 is FNYEAQ.

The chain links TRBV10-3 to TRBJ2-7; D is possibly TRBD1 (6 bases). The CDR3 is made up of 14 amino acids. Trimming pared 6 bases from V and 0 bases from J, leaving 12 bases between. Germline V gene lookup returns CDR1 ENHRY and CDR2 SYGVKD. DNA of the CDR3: TGTGCCATCAGGGAGACAGGCGTCTCCTACGAGCAGTACTTC. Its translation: CAIRETGVSYEQYF.

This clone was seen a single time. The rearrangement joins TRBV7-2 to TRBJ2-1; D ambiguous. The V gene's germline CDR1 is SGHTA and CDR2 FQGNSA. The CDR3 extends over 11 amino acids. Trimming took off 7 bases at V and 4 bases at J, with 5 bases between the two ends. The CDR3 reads CASTNYNEQFF. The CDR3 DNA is TGTGCCAGCACCAATTACAATGAGCAGTTCTTC.

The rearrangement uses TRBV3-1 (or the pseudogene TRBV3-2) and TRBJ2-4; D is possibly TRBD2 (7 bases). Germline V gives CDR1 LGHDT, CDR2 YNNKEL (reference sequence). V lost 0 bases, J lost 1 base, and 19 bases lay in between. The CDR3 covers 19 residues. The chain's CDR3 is CASSQDGGAGFAAKNIQYF. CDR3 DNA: TGTGCCAGCAGCCAAGATGGGGGGGCTGGGTTTGCGGCCAAAAACATTCAGTACTTC.

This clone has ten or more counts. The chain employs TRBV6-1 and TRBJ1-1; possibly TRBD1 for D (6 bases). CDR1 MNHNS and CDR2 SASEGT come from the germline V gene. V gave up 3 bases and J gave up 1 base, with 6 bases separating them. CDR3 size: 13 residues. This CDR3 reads CASSDRGNTEAFF. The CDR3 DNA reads TGTGCCAGCAGTGACAGGGGGAACACTGAAGCTTTCTTT.

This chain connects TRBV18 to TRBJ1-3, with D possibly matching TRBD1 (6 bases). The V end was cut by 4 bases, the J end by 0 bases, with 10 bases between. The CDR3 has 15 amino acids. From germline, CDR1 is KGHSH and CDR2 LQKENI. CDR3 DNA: TGTGCCAGCTCACAACAGACAGGCTCTGGAAACACCATATATTTT. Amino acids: CASSQQTGSGNTIYF.

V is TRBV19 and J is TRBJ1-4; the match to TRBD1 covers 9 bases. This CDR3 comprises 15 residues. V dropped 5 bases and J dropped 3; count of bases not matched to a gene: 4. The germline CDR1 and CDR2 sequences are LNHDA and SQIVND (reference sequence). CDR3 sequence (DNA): TGTGCCAGTAGTGGGACAGGGAGGGCTAATGAAAAACTGTTTTTT. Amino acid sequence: CASSGTGRANEKLFF.

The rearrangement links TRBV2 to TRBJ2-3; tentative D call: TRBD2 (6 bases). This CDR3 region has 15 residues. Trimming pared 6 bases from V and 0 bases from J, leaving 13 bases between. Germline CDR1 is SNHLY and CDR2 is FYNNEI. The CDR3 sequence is CASRSGLHSTDTQYF. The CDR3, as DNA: TGTGCCAGCAGGTCGGGACTCCATAGCACAGATACGCAGTATTTT.

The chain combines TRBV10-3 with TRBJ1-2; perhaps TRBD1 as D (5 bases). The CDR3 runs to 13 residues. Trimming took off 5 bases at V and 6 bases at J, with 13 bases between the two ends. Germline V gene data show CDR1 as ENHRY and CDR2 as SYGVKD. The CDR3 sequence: CAISRQGFDGYTF. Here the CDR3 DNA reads TGTGCCATCAGTCGCCAGGGTTTCGATGGCTACACCTTC.

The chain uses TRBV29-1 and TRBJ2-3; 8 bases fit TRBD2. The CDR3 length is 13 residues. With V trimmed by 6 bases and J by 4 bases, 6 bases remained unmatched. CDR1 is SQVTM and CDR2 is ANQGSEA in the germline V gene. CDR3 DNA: TGCAGCGTGCGGAGCGGGAGCGCAGATACGCAGTATTTT. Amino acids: CSVRSGSADTQYF.

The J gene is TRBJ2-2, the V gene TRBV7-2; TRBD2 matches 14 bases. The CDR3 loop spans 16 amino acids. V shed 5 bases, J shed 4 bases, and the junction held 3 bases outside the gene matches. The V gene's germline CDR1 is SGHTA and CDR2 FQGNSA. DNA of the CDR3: TGTGCCAGCAGCGGAGGGACTAGCGGGGGCACCGGGGAGCTGTTTTTT. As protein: CASSGGTSGGTGELFF. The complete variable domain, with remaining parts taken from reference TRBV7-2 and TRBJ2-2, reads GAGVSQSPSNKVTEKGKDVELRCDPISGHTALYWYRQSLGQGLEFLIYFQGNSAPDKSGLPSDRFSAERTGGSVSTLTIQRTQQEDSAVYLCASSGGTSGGTGELFFGEGSRLTVL.

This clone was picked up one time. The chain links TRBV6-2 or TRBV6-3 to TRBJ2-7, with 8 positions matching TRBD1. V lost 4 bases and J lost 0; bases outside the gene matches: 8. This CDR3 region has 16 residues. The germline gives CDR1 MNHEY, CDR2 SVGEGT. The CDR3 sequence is CASSSPSGQGSYEQYF. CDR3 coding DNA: TGTGCCAGCAGTTCCCCCTCTGGACAGGGCTCCTACGAGCAGTACTTC.

Here the CDR3 DNA reads TGTGCCAGCAGCTTGTTGGCGGGAGTGGGCGAGCAGTACTTC. The encoded protein is CASSLLAGVGEQYF. This sequence joins TRBV5-6 and TRBJ2-7; 7 nucleotides align to TRBD2. Germline V gene lookup returns CDR1 SGHDT and CDR2 YYEEEE. With 1 base clipped from V and 6 bases from J, the junction kept 7 bases outside the gene matches. The CDR3 has 14 residues.

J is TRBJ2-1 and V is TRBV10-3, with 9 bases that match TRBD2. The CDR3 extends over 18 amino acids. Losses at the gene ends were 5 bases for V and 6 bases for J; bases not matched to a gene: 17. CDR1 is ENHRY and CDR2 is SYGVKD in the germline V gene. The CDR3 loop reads CAISRGGAGTSSSNEQFF. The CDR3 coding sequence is TGTGCCATCAGTCGAGGGGGCGCCGGGACTAGCTCGTCCAATGAGCAGTTCTTC.

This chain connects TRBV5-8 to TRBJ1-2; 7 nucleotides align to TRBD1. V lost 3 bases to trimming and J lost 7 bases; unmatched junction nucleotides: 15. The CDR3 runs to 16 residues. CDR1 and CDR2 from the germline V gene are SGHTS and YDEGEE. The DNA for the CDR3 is TGTGCCAGCAGCTACAAAAACCGGGACAGCGCGTCTGGCTACACCTTC. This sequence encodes CASSYKNRDSASGYTF. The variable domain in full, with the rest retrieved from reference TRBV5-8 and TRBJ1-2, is EAGVTQSPTHLIKTRGQQATLRCSPISGHTSVYWYQQALGLGLQFLLWYDEGEERNRGNFPPRFSGRQFPNYSSELNVNALELEDSALYLCASSYKNRDSASGYTFGSGTRLTVV.